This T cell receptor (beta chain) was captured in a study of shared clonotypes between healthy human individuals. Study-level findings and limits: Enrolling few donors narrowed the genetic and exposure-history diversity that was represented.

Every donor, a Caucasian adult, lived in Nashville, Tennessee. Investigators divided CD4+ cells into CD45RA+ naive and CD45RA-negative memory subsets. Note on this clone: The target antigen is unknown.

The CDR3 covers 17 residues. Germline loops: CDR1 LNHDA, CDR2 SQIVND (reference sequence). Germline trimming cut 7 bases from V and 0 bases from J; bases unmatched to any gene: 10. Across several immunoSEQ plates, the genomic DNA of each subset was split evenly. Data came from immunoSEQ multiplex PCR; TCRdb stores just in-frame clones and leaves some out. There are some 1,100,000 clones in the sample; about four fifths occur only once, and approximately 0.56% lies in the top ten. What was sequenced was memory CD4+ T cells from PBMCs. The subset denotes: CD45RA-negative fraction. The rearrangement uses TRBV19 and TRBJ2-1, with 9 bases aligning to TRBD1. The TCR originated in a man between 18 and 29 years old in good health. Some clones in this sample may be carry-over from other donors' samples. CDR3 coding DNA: TGTGCCAGTACCCCAACAGGACAGGGGAGCTCCTACAATGAGCAGTTCTTC. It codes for CASTPTGQGSSYNEQFF.